The T cell receptor (beta chain) described here comes from a study of cytomegalovirus exposure and HLA in healthy donors. Looking at the study overall: The 95 to 150 validation repertoires were produced on the same platform as the 650 or so repertoires of the first cohort. This was reported in a later analysis. Findings of the study overall: Whilst most TCR sequences proved rare, a subset of public TCRs occurred across many donors. Under in vitro conditions, three CMV-associated chains were confirmed as specific for CMV antigens.

Concerning this clone itself: What it binds is not known. One end of the junction does not line up with germline, which may come from a read error.

While the first cohort had several hundred subjects, the donors belonged to the separate validation cohort of 100 to 150 subjects. The protocol was immunoSEQ multiplex PCR, while the TCRdb copy is restricted to in-frame clones and leaves out a portion. The sample comprises about 200,000 clones, roughly 84% of which are singletons, and roughly 13% rests with the top ten. This TCR came from a woman in her thirties in good health and CMV-seropositive. Sequenced: PBMCs.

CDR3 DNA: TGTGCTAGCAGCTTAGGAGACAGTAGCACAGATACGCAGTATTTT. Its translation: CASSLGDSSTDTQYF. J is TRBJ2-3 and V is TRBV7-7, with a tentative D call TRBD1 (5 bases). The CDR3 sequence is 15 residues long. The germline V gene has CDR1 SSHAT and CDR2 FNYEAQ (reference sequence).